The 5 T cell receptor beta chains reported below all come from one sample, sequenced in a study of long-term antiretroviral therapy in people with HIV. Researchers ran immunoSEQ v3.0 at survey level. TCRdb keeps only in-frame clones here, not all; method: immunoSEQ multiplex PCR. The sample contains roughly 30,000 clones, roughly 93% of which appear only once. The sample in question was unsorted PBMCs, obtained around 6.3 years after starting antiretroviral therapy. The receptors derive from a woman in her 40s with HIV.

The rearrangement uses TRBV30 and TRBJ1-6, with D possibly TRBD1 on 5 matching bases. Germline-derived CDR1 and CDR2 are GTSNPN and SVGIG (reference sequence). V lost 3 bases and J 9 bases, leaving 15 bases between the germline ends. CDR3 length: 14 amino acids. In DNA form, the CDR3 reads TGTGCCTGGAGGTTGGGGGTGTTGGGTTCACCCCTCCACTTT. It is translated as CAWRLGVLGSPLHF.

The rearrangement uses TRBV7-2 and TRBJ1-2, with D possibly being TRBD1 (5 bases). There are 14 residues in the CDR3. V was clipped by 7 bases and J by 3 bases, with 15 bases between them. Germline V lookup: CDR1 SGHTA, CDR2 FQGNSA. The CDR3 is CASMAYRGHYGYTF. The DNA for the CDR3 is TGTGCCAGCATGGCTTACCGGGGCCACTATGGCTACACCTTC.

This rearrangement joins TRBV11-3 to TRBJ2-1; 11 bases line up with TRBD2. This CDR3 is 19 amino acids long. The junction had 14 bases not matched to a gene; V was cut back by 0 bases and J by 7 bases. Looked up from germline, CDR1 is SGHNT and CDR2 is YENEEA. Written as DNA, the CDR3 is TGTGCCAGCAGCTTAGATACCCCCACTAGCGGGGGAGGACGGAATGAGCAGTTCTTC. Residues: CASSLDTPTSGGGRNEQFF.

This chain uses TRBV7-8 with TRBJ1-1; D possibly corresponds to TRBD1 (6 bases). Germline CDR1 is SGHVS and CDR2 is FQNEAQ. V was pared by 5 bases and J by 5 bases, with 15 bases between. The CDR3 sequence is 14 residues long. CDR3 loop: CASSPVGGKTEAFF. The CDR3 bases are TGTGCCAGCAGCCCGGTAGGGGGGAAGACTGAAGCTTTCTTT.

The chain carries TRBV9 and TRBJ2-5, with D possibly being TRBD2 (5 bases). V dropped 0 bases and J dropped 3 bases, with 9 bases sitting between them. Germline V gene data show CDR1 as SGDLS and CDR2 as YYNGEE. The CDR3 runs 14 residues. CDR3 region: CASSVGPGEETQYF. As DNA, the CDR3 is TGTGCCAGCAGCGTAGGACCCGGGGAAGAGACCCAGTACTTC.